This T cell receptor beta chain is from a study of molecular identifiers for immune sequencing clone quantification. Study-level background: Within a replicate experiment, RNA obtained from either about 21,000 or 97,000 naive CD8 cells was divided into five aliquots, and four of those aliquots were then sequenced.

The trim removed 5 bases at V and 0 bases at J, leaving 13 bases unmatched. The CDR3 covers 18 residues. In germline, CDR1 is MGHRA, CDR2 YSYEKL. This clonotype was picked up many times. Previously described methods and listed TCR primers were employed for the bulk TCR libraries. TCRdb re-analysed the PCR reads in MiXCR, keeping a single row per CDR3 protein. The sample carries tens of thousands of distinct CDR3 sequences, approximately 25% recorded once. Sequences were obtained from naive CD8+ T cells from blood, with Jurkat cell RNA spiked in. Stated subset: FACS-sorted CD8+CD4-CCR7+CD45RA+ naive T cells. This TCR derives from a human donor in good health. Some libraries in this study had Jurkat cell RNA spiked in. The V gene is TRBV4-1, the J gene TRBJ1-1; 9 nucleotides line up with TRBD1. CDR3 DNA sequence: TGCGCCAGCAGCGAAAGGGGACAGGGAGGAGCTATGAACACTGAAGCTTTCTTT. It translates to CASSERGQGGAMNTEAFF.